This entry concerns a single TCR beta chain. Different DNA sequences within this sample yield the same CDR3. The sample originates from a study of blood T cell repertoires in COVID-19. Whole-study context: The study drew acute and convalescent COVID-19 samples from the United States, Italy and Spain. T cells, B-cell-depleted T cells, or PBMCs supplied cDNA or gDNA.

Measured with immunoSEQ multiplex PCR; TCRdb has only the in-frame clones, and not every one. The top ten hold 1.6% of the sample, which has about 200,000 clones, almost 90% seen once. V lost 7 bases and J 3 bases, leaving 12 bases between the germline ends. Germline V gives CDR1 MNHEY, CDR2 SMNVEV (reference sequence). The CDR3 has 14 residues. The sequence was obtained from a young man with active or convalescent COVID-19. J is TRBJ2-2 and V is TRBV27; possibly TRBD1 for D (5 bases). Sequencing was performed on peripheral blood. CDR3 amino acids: CASTSRGDTGELFF. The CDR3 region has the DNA TGTGCCAGCACTTCTAGGGGCGACACCGGGGAGCTGTTTTTT.